The 16 T cell receptor beta chains presented below share a single source sample, sequenced in a study of T cells expressing NK-cell markers. TCRdb re-called the 5' RACE reads, yielding one record per CDR3 amino acid sequence without DNA. The listing contains just under 150,000 distinct CDR3 sequences. Sequences were obtained from blood T cells: a sorted CD56 or NKG2C T cell subset, CD4+ or CD8+ T cells, or bulk PBMC T cells (not recorded which). These receptors originate from a man aged 18 to 29 in good health.

V is TRBV24-1 and J is TRBJ2-1. CDR3 length: 13 amino acids. Germline CDR1 is KGHDR and CDR2 is SFDVKD. The CDR3 reads CATSDLSYNEQFF.

The V and J genes are TRBV20-1 and TRBJ1-5; TCRdb's D call, TRBD1, is unchecked because there is no DNA. CDR3 length: 15 amino acids. Germline V gene lookup returns CDR1 DFQATT and CDR2 SNEGSKA (reference sequence). The CDR3 reads CSARKTDIWDQPQHF.

The chain carries TRBV4-3 and TRBJ2-1; TCRdb names TRBD2, which stays unverified in the absence of DNA. Looked up from germline, CDR1 is LGHNA and CDR2 is YSLEER. This CDR3 spans 16 amino acids. The CDR3: CASSQDGAGVYNEQFF.

The chain has TRBV15 and TRBJ2-7; there is no DNA to check the TCRdb D call of TRBD2. Germline CDR1 and CDR2: LNHNV and YYDKDF (reference sequence). This CDR3 contains 16 residues. The CDR3 sequence is CATSSDRVGGRYEQYF.

The chain couples TRBV5-1 to TRBJ2-3; TCRdb's assignment of TRBD2 cannot be checked, as there is no DNA. The CDR3 is made up of 18 amino acids. The germline CDR1 and CDR2 sequences are SGHRS and YFSETQ. CDR3 loop: CASSSALLGRAHPDTQYF. The complete variable domain, with remaining parts taken from reference TRBV5-1 and TRBJ2-3, reads KAGVTQTPRYLIKTRGQQVTLSCSPISGHRSVSWYQQTPGQGLQFLFEYFSETQRNKGNFPGRFSGRQFSNSRSEMNVSTLELGDSALYLCASSSALLGRAHPDTQYFGPGTRLTVL.

The chain's CDR3 is CASRTSGRGNEQFF. This chain connects TRBV28 to TRBJ2-1; the D call from TCRdb, TRBD2, cannot be confirmed without DNA. This CDR3 is 14 amino acids long. CDR1 and CDR2 (germline): MDHEN, SYDVKM.

This sequence joins TRBV12-3 or TRBV12-4 and TRBJ2-2. The CDR3 contains 11 residues. CDR3 residues: CASSFGGELFF.

The V gene is TRBV27, the J gene TRBJ2-2; the D gene TCRdb calls, TRBD2, cannot be checked with no DNA. CDR3 length: 15 residues. Germline V gives CDR1 MNHEY, CDR2 SMNVEV (reference sequence). The CDR3 spells CASSWGLVGTGELFF.

The V and J genes are TRBV30 and TRBJ1-2; the TCRdb D gene call, TRBD1, has no DNA to confirm it. The CDR3 has 17 amino acids. The germline V gene has CDR1 GTSNPN and CDR2 SVGIG (reference sequence). The CDR3 protein is CAWSGDRGGQLGYGYTF.

This chain uses TRBV7-6 with TRBJ2-1; checking the TCRdb D call of TRBD2 is not possible without DNA. This CDR3 spans 17 amino acids. CDR1 and CDR2 from the germline V gene are SGHVS and FNYEAQ. CDR3 in amino acids: CASSLGRSGYGPNEQFF.

The chain has TRBV5-1 and TRBJ2-5; there is no DNA to check the TCRdb D call of TRBD1. The CDR3 covers 16 residues. Per germline, CDR1 SGHRS and CDR2 YFSETQ. CDR3 residues: CASSLYPGTGKETQYF.

The gene calls are TRBV24-1 and TRBJ2-3. This CDR3 is built from 12 residues. Germline loops: CDR1 KGHDR, CDR2 SFDVKD. CDR3: CATSSSADTQYF.

The V gene is TRBV6-5, the J gene TRBJ2-3; checking the TCRdb D call of TRBD1 is not possible without DNA. CDR3 length: 18 residues. Germline CDR1 MNHEY, CDR2 SVGAGI. The CDR3 is CASSSGGGIQSHPDTQYF.

The V gene is TRBV29-1, the J gene TRBJ2-7; TCRdb designates TRBD2, a call that cannot be tested without DNA. The CDR3 totals 17 residues. Germline CDR1 is SQVTM and CDR2 is ANQGSEA. CDR3 sequence: CSATGPPGTSGVYEQYF.

The chain employs TRBV7-8 and TRBJ2-7. Germline V CDR1 and CDR2: SGHVS, FQNEAQ. This CDR3 contains 17 residues. CDR3 in amino acids: CASSLGSIRTLTYEQYF.

The chain recombines TRBV7-3 with TRBJ2-1. Germline CDR1 and CDR2: SGHTA and FQGTGA. The CDR3 is made up of 12 amino acids. The CDR3 loop reads CASSPALSEQFF.